The 18 T cell receptor beta chains below come from one sample, sequenced in a study of T cell therapy after organ transplantation. The data were produced by immunoSEQ multiplex PCR, yet TCRdb's version contains in-frame clones alone and is incomplete. The table lists 2,100 or so clones, 75% to 95% of them singletons. These TCRs' antigens remain unknown. The source was CD8+ T cells from blood, collected before autologous CMV-specific T cell therapy. These receptors all stem from a human patient who had received a solid organ transplant and had CMV disease.

The chain is built from TRBV2 and TRBJ2-3; D is possibly TRBD1 or TRBD2 (6 bases each). The length of the CDR3 is 15 residues. Germline V gene data show CDR1 as SNHLY and CDR2 as FYNNEI. V dropped 1 base and J dropped 7 bases, with 15 bases sitting between them. CDR3 nucleotide sequence: TGTGCCAGCAGTGAAGGGGTAGGGGGGTACTATACGCAGTATTTT. Protein: CASSEGVGGYYTQYF.

This clone was seen more than once but under ten times. The chain carries TRBV27 and TRBJ1-1; D is uncertain. The CDR3 consists of 15 residues. CDR1 is MNHEY, CDR2 SMNVEV, per germline (reference sequence). Trimming stripped 1 base from V and 0 bases from J, with 9 bases between. The DNA for the CDR3 is TGTGCCAGCAGTTTATTATCCGCTCTGAACACTGAAGCTTTCTTT. Its translation is CASSLLSALNTEAFF.

The V and J genes are TRBV7-9 and TRBJ2-7; D gene ambiguous. Trimming cost V 5 bases and J 0 bases, with 11 bases left between them. The CDR3 consists of 14 residues. Per the germline V gene, CDR1 is SEHNR and CDR2 is FQNEAQ (reference sequence). In DNA form, the CDR3 reads TGTGCCAGCAGCCCACCGGGTAGCTCCTACGAGCAGTACTTC. Translated, it gives CASSPPGSSYEQYF.

This sequence joins TRBV29-1 and TRBJ2-5, with D maybe TRBD1 (7 bases). The CDR3 extends over 15 amino acids. Germline assignment: CDR1 SQVTM and CDR2 ANQGSEA. V dropped 4 bases and J dropped 0 bases, with 15 bases sitting between them. CDR3 sequence: CSVGVRGAYQETQYF. The CDR3 nucleotides read TGCAGCGTTGGGGTCAGGGGGGCGTACCAAGAGACCCAGTACTTC.

CDR3 sequence reads: CASRDRQTQYF. For the CDR3, the DNA is TGTGCCAGCCGGGACAGGCAGACCCAGTACTTC. J is TRBJ2-5 and V is TRBV28, with 8 bases matching TRBD1. CDR1 is MDHEN and CDR2 is SYDVKM in the germline V gene. The CDR3 is 11 residues long. Trimming removed 8 bases from V and 6 bases from J; junction bases left unmatched: 2.

The chain links TRBV7-2 to TRBJ2-1; 10 bases are shared with TRBD2. This CDR3 comprises 17 residues. The V gene end was trimmed by 1 base and the J gene end by 4 bases; junction bases not matched to a gene: 7. CDR1 is SGHTA and CDR2 is FQGNSA in the germline V gene. In DNA form, the CDR3 reads TGTGCCAGCAGCTTAGGGGTACTAGCGGGATCATACAATGAGCAGTTCTTC. It translates to CASSLGVLAGSYNEQFF.

The table lists this clone with a count of one. This chain joins TRBV6-5 and TRBJ1-1, with 7 nucleotides matching TRBD1. Trimming removed 0 bases from V and 12 bases from J; junction bases left unmatched: 7. There are 13 residues in the CDR3. Per the germline V gene, CDR1 is MNHEY and CDR2 is SVGAGI. The CDR3 is CASSYSSGGLTFF. The CDR3 DNA reads as TGTGCCAGCAGTTACTCCTCAGGGGGATTGACTTTCTTT.

The chain carries TRBV11-2 and TRBJ1-4; D is unresolved. The V gene's germline CDR1 is SGHAT and CDR2 FQNNGV. This CDR3 has 17 amino acids. Trimming pared 1 base from V and 7 bases from J, leaving 19 bases between. The CDR3 DNA reads TGTGCCAGCAGCTTAGGCTGGGAAACTGACGGTGGTGAAAAACTGTTTTTT. Its translation: CASSLGWETDGGEKLFF.

This chain links TRBV2 with TRBJ2-7, with D unclear. This CDR3 region has 12 residues. Per germline, CDR1 SNHLY and CDR2 FYNNEI. Trimming took 3 bases from V and 3 from J, leaving 6 bases between them. The CDR3 DNA reads TGTGCCAGCAGTGAGGTAAACTACGAGCAGTACTTC. It is translated as CASSEVNYEQYF.

V and J are TRBV5-1 and TRBJ2-7; D is unresolved. This CDR3 spans 14 amino acids. Germline V gene data show CDR1 as SGHRS and CDR2 as YFSETQ. V lost 0 bases and J lost 3, with 10 bases in between. The CDR3 region is CASSLEGGYYEQYF. The CDR3 DNA follows: TGCGCCAGCAGCTTGGAGGGCGGCTACTACGAGCAGTACTTC.

The rearrangement links TRBV28 to TRBJ1-4, with a tentative D call TRBD1 (5 bases). Trimming removed 3 bases from V and 11 bases from J, with 13 bases in between. This CDR3 has 13 residues. CDR1 is MDHEN, CDR2 SYDVKM, per germline. The CDR3 coding sequence is TGTGCCAGCAGTTTTGGGGGGATGGGGAAACTGTTTTTT. As protein: CASSFGGMGKLFF.

The rearrangement joins TRBV28 to TRBJ2-7; a weak D match, TRBD1 (5 bases). The CDR3 is 12 residues long. Germline CDR1 reads MDHEN; CDR2 reads SYDVKM. The V gene lost 5 bases and the J gene lost 3 bases, with 8 bases spanning the gap. The CDR3: CASSPDSYEQYF. For the CDR3, the DNA is TGTGCCAGCAGTCCCGACAGCTACGAGCAGTACTTC.

In regard to this clone: An end of the junction does not agree with germline; a read error may underlie this. The chain carries TRBV6-1 and TRBJ1-2, with 7 bases fitting TRBD1. The length of the CDR3 is 12 residues. Germline V lookup: CDR1 MNHNS, CDR2 SASEGT. The CDR3: CASSTGDYGYTF. The DNA for the CDR3 is TGCGCCAGCAGTACAGGGGACTATGGCTACACCTTC.

This chain joins TRBV13 and TRBJ1-5; D is unresolved. The germline V and J ends were trimmed by 0 bases and 6 bases, with 12 bases remaining between them. Germline values: CDR1 PRHDT, CDR2 FYEKMQ (reference sequence). This CDR3 has 15 residues. The CDR3, as DNA: TGTGCCAGCAGCTTAGGCATCGGAGTAAGTCAGCCCCAGCATTTT. Residues: CASSLGIGVSQPQHF. The full variable domain, in which reference TRBV13 and TRBJ1-5 provide the parts outside the CDR3, is AAGVIQSPRHLIKEKRETATLKCYPIPRHDTVYWYQQGPGQDPQFLISFYEKMQSDKGSIPDRFSAQQFSDYHSELNMSSLELGDSALYFCASSLGIGVSQPQHFGDGTRLSIL.

This chain links TRBV4-2 with TRBJ1-6, with no clear D. CDR3 size: 13 residues. From germline, CDR1 is LGHNA and CDR2 YNFKEQ. V gave up 0 bases and J gave up 14 bases, with 11 bases separating them. The CDR3 bases are TGTGCCAGCAGCCAAGAGCCCGACAAAACCCTCCACTTT. Amino acids: CASSQEPDKTLHF.

The chain is built from TRBV7-9 and TRBJ2-7; D gene unclear. The ends were cut back, 1 base at V and 5 bases at J, with 9 bases in the middle. The CDR3 spans 13 residues. The germline CDR1 and CDR2 sequences are SEHNR and FQNEAQ (reference sequence). The CDR3 here is CASSLGSLDEQYF. In DNA form, the CDR3 reads TGTGCCAGCAGCTTAGGCTCCTTGGACGAGCAGTACTTC.

The genes are TRBV7-9 and TRBJ1-2; no clear D gene. Trimming left V 10 bases short and J 8 bases short, with 11 bases between. Germline CDR1 SEHNR, CDR2 FQNEAQ (reference sequence). The CDR3 is 10 residues long. The CDR3 coding sequence is TGTGCCATCTACACTCTGGGCTACACCTTC. Protein product: CAIYTLGYTF.

The rearrangement joins TRBV6-5 to TRBJ2-3; possibly TRBD2 for D (5 bases). The CDR3 totals 14 residues. CDR1 is MNHEY, CDR2 SVGAGI, per germline. With 2 bases removed from V and 6 bases from J, the gap between germline ends came to 12 bases. CDR3 sequence: CASSYRERADTQYF. For the CDR3, the DNA is TGTGCCAGCAGTTACAGGGAGAGGGCGGATACGCAGTATTTT.